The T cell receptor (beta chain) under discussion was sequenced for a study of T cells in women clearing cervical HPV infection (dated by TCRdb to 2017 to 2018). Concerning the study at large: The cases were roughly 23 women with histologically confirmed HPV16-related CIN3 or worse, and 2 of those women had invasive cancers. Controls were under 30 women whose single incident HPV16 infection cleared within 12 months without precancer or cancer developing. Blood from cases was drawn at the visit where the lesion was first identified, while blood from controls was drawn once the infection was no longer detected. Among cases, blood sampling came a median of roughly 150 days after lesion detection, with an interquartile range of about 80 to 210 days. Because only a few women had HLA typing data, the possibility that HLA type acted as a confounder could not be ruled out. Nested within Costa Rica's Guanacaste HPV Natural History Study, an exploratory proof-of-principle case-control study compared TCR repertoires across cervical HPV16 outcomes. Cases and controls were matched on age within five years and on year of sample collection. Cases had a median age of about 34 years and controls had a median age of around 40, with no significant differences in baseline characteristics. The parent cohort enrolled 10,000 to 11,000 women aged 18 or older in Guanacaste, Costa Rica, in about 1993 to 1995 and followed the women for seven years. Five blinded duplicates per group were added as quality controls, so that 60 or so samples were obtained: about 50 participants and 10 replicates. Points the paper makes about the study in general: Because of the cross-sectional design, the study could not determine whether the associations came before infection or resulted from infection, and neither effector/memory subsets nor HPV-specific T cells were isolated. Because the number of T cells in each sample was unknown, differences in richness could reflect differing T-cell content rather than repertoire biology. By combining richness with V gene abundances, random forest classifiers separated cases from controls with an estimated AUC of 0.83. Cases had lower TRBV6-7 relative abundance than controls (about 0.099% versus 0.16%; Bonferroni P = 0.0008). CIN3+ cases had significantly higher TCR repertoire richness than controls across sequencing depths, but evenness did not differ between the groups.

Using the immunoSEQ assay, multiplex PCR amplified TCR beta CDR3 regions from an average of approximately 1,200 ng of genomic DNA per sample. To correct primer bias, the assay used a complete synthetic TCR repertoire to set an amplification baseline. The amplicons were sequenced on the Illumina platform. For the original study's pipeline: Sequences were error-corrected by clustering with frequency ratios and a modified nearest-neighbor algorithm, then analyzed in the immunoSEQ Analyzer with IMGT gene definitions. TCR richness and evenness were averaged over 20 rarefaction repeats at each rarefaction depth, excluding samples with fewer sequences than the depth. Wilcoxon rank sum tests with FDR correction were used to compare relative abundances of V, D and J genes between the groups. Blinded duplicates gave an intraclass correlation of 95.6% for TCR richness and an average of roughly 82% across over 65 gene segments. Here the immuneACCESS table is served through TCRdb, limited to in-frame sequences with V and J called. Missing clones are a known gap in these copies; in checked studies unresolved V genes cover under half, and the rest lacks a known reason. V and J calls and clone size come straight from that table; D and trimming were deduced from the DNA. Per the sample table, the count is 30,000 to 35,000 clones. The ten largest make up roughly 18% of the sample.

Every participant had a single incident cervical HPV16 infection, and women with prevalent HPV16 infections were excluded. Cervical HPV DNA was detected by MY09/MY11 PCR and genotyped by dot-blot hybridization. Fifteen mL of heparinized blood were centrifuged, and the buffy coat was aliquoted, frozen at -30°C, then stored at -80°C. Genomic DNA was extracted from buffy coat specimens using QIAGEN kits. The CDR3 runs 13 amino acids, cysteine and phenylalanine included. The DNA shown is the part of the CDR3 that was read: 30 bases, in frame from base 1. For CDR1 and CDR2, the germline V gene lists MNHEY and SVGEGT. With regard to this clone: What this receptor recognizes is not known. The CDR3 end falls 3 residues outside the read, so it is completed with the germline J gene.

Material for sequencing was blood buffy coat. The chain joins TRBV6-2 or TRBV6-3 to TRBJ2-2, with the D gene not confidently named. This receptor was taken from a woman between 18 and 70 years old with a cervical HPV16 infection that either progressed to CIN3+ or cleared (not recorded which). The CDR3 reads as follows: CASSYDGSSPLFF. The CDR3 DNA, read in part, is TGTGCCAGCAGTTACGACGGGTCTTCACCG.